This T cell receptor beta chain appears in the sequencing data of a study of cytomegalovirus exposure and HLA in healthy donors. Amplification used 60 Vbeta primers and 13 Jbeta primers. Using immunoSEQ multiplex PCR, the repertoire was profiled, and TCRdb retains in-frame clones only, with some absent. The sample contains 150,000 or so clones, about 85% of which appear only once. This clone has only one observation. The CDR3 length is 15 residues. V was shortened by 1 base and J by 0 bases, with 11 bases between the two germline ends. This chain links TRBV5-7 with TRBJ2-7; possible D gene TRBD1, 5 bases. TRBV5-7 is an ORF, with its function uncertain. The sample consisted of PBMCs. This clonotype originated in a young man in good health and CMV-seropositive. The CDR3 coding sequence is TGTGCCAGCAGCTTGATGGACACCACCTCCTACGAGCAGTACTTC. Translating it yields CASSLMDTTSYEQYF.